Sequencing of this T cell receptor (beta chain) was carried out in a study of T-cell reconstitution after alpha-beta-depleted transplantation in children. At least ten counts were recorded for this clonotype. The antigen remains undetermined. Unique molecular identifiers featured in how the TCRbeta library was prepared. TCRdb recomputed calls from the PCR reads with MiXCR, one row per CDR3 protein. The table has about 150,000 distinct CDR3 sequences, 11% seen once; the top ten hold around 14%. General study results and limits: After transplant, high TCRbeta diversity at day 60 in some patients arose from surviving recipient T cells and thymic progenitors. Approximately two months post-transplant, alpha-beta T cells reportedly originated from several hundred expanded graft clones. At the one-year point after transplant, T-cell counts and TCRbeta diversity were found to come mostly from T cells that had been newly produced.

The receptor was isolated from a boy aged 2-9 years with acute myeloid leukemia, due to receive a stem cell transplant. Sequenced here: PBMCs, sampled before TCRalphabeta/CD19-depleted stem cell transplant.

The CDR3 is CSASQGPTYSNQPQHF. CDR3 in DNA: TGCAGTGCTAGTCAGGGACCGACGTATAGCAATCAGCCCCAGCATTTT. The J gene is TRBJ1-5, the V gene TRBV20-1, with D possibly TRBD1 on 5 matching bases. CDR3 length: 16 amino acids. The germline V gene has CDR1 DFQATT and CDR2 SNEGSKA (reference sequence). Trimming removed 3 bases at V and 0 bases at J, with 15 bases between.